The clone carrying this T cell receptor beta chain turned up a few times. The antigen remains undetermined. This entry comes from a study of OX40 agonist ivuxolimab in advanced cancers. For the study at large: Aged about 20 to 80 with a mean of 60 years, they were approximately 80% male.

Sequencing used immunoSEQ multiplex PCR; TCRdb keeps in-frame clones, though not all of them. The table records roughly 86,000 clones, about 86% of them present only once. Trimming shortened V by 2 bases and J by 5 bases, and 8 bases separated the two germline ends. CDR3 size: 13 residues. CDR1 is LNHDA, CDR2 SQIVND, per germline (reference sequence). Overall study results and limits: Averaged across samples, CD8+ T cells carried more expanded clones than CD4+ did.

The starting material was CD4+ or CD8+ T cells sorted from blood, obtained in a trial of the OX40 agonist ivuxolimab. The chain is built from TRBV19 and TRBJ2-3; the D is unclear. This TCR derives from an adult with an advanced solid tumor such as melanoma, head and neck, liver or kidney cancer. CDR3 region: CASSIRLGDTQYF. CDR3 nucleotide sequence: TGTGCCAGTAGTATAAGGTTGGGAGATACGCAGTATTTT.